The entry below gives a single T cell receptor beta chain sequence along with its context. Antigen specificity is unknown. The data derive from a study of siplizumab effects on memory and regulatory T cells. Findings and limits, study-wide: Alloreactive sequences tracing back to unstimulated CD4+ memory cells were significantly reduced by siplizumab.

CDR3 length equals 13 residues. CDR1 LNHDA and CDR2 SQIVND come from the germline V gene (reference sequence). Deletions cut 3 bases from V and 7 bases from J, with 13 bases between. Per sample, the assay covered 10^5 or so TCR templates. The data were produced by immunoSEQ multiplex PCR, yet TCRdb's version contains in-frame clones alone and is incomplete. The profile shows tens of thousands of clones, around 93% of them singletons. This receptor was identified in a human donor in good health. The sample consisted of CD8+ T cells sorted from blood. The chain has TRBV19 and TRBJ2-7; D may match TRBD1 or TRBD2 (6 bases each). The CDR3 DNA is TGTGCCAGTAGTATCGGGGGCCCCTGGGAGCAGTACTTC. Translated: CASSIGGPWEQYF.